These 24 T cell receptor beta chains came from one sample sequenced in a study of blood T cell repertoires in COVID-19. Profiled with immunoSEQ multiplex PCR; TCRdb holds only in-frame clones, not every one. The sample lists about 130,000 clones, roughly four fifths occurring once. The material sequenced was PBMCs or T cells enriched from blood (not recorded which). The receptors here all came from a man aged 25-40 years who had recovered from COVID-19.

The rearrangement uses TRBV5-1 and TRBJ1-2, with a weak D call TRBD1 (6 bases). Trimming took off 4 bases at V and 4 bases at J, with 14 bases between the two ends. The CDR3 is 14 residues long. Germline V gives CDR1 SGHRS, CDR2 YFSETQ. CDR3 protein: CASSPKQGSYGYTF. The CDR3 DNA is TGCGCCAGCAGCCCAAAACAGGGAAGCTATGGCTACACCTTC.

The chain joins TRBV6-5 to TRBJ1-5; no reliable D call. The ends were cut back, 7 bases at V and 7 bases at J, with 20 bases in the middle. The CDR3 has 15 residues. Germline CDR1 is MNHEY and CDR2 is SVGAGI. The CDR3 bases are TGTGCCAGCAATCTCGATAAGGAGGTGTCGCAGCCCCAGCATTTT. Its translation is CASNLDKEVSQPQHF.

The sample holds one count of this clone. The V and J genes are TRBV5-4 and TRBJ1-2, with D uncertain. The CDR3 is 12 amino acids. Germline loops: CDR1 SGHNT, CDR2 YYREEE (reference sequence). With 1 base removed from V and 6 bases from J, the gap between germline ends came to 7 bases. CDR3 coding DNA: TGTGCCAGCAGCTTGAACGGAGATGGCTACACCTTC. This encodes CASSLNGDGYTF.

V usage is TRBV7-8 and J usage is TRBJ2-1; D perhaps matches TRBD2 (7 bases). Germline CDR1 SGHVS, CDR2 FQNEAQ. V lost 7 bases to trimming and J lost 9 bases, with 19 bases between them. The CDR3 is made up of 14 amino acids. The CDR3 reads CASTQLTGGGEQFF. The CDR3, as DNA: TGTGCCAGCACCCAGCTCACGGGGGGCGGTGAGCAGTTCTTC.

The V gene is TRBV7-9, the J gene TRBJ1-4; 7 bases fit TRBD1. Germline lookup yields CDR1 SEHNR and CDR2 FQNEAQ (reference sequence). CDR3 length equals 15 residues. V was clipped by 5 bases and J by 4 bases; unmatched bases: 7. CDR3 coding DNA: TGTGCCAGCAGCCCGCGGACAGGACTTAATGAAAAACTGTTTTTT. Protein sequence: CASSPRTGLNEKLFF.

The chain carries TRBV2 and TRBJ1-4; 7 bases match TRBD1. This CDR3 has 15 amino acids. J was trimmed by 4 bases and V by 5 bases; bases with no gene match: 7. Germline CDR1 reads SNHLY; CDR2 reads FYNNEI. CDR3 sequence: CASSPGQLLNEKLFF. The CDR3 DNA reads TGTGCCAGCAGTCCGGGACAGTTACTTAATGAAAAACTGTTTTTT.

This sequence joins TRBV3-1 (or the pseudogene TRBV3-2) and TRBJ2-5; tentatively, D is TRBD1 (6 bases). Trimming shortened V by 5 bases and J by 2 bases, and 15 bases separated the two germline ends. The CDR3 extends over 15 amino acids. The germline V gene has CDR1 LGHDT and CDR2 YNNKEL (reference sequence). The CDR3 bases are TGTGCCAGCAGCAGACGGACAGTAACGCAAGAGACCCAGTACTTC. Its translation is CASSRRTVTQETQYF.

The chain combines TRBV2 with TRBJ2-7; TRBD2 aligns across 7 bases. CDR3 size: 15 residues. V lost 3 bases and J lost 4; bases outside the gene matches: 9. Germline V gene data show CDR1 as SNHLY and CDR2 as FYNNEI. The CDR3 sequence: CASSEHAGVLYEQYF. DNA for the CDR3: TGTGCCAGCAGTGAGCATGCGGGAGTTTTGTACGAGCAGTACTTC.

The chain has TRBV4-2 and TRBJ1-3; 7 positions match TRBD1. Germline loops: CDR1 LGHNA, CDR2 YNFKEQ. This CDR3 region has 19 residues. The ends lost 0 bases at V and 3 bases at J; junction bases unmatched: 14. CDR3 coding DNA: TGTGCCAGCAGCCAAGACGTTTATAAGGGGGCAGGTTATGGAAACACCATATATTTT. Translating it yields CASSQDVYKGAGYGNTIYF.

This sequence joins TRBV7-8 and TRBJ1-1; unclear D gene. CDR3 length equals 16 residues. The germline V gene has CDR1 SGHVS and CDR2 FQNEAQ. Trimming took off 2 bases at V and 0 bases at J, with 13 bases between the two ends. The CDR3 DNA reads TGTGCCAGCAGCTTATGGCCCGGGGTATTGAACACTGAAGCTTTCTTT. Translation gives CASSLWPGVLNTEAFF.

This chain uses TRBV10-3 with TRBJ2-3; the match to TRBD2 covers 10 bases. The trim removed 1 base at V and 3 bases at J, leaving 4 bases unmatched. Germline-derived CDR1 and CDR2 are ENHRY and SYGVKD. CDR3 length: 16 amino acids. The CDR3 bases are TGTGCCATCAGTGAGTTGCTAGCGGGGGAAACAGATACGCAGTATTTT. Protein sequence: CAISELLAGETDTQYF.

The chain employs TRBV6-5 and TRBJ1-5, with D perhaps TRBD1 (6 bases). Trimming stripped 10 bases from V and 1 base from J, with 14 bases between. CDR3 size: 14 residues. Germline V lookup: CDR1 MNHEY, CDR2 SVGAGI. The CDR3 reads CATSGDKSNQPQHF. CDR3 nucleotide sequence: TGTGCCACCTCAGGGGATAAAAGCAATCAGCCCCAGCATTTT.

V usage is TRBV27 and J usage is TRBJ2-7; TRBD2 agrees at 7 bases. V shed 4 bases, J shed 4 bases, and the junction held 10 bases outside the gene matches. Germline values: CDR1 MNHEY, CDR2 SMNVEV (reference sequence). The CDR3 contains 15 residues. The CDR3 DNA reads TGTGCCAGCAGTTCCCCTAGCGGAGATTATTACGAGCAGTACTTC. This encodes CASSSPSGDYYEQYF.

The chain carries TRBV2 and TRBJ2-5; D ambiguous. Germline assignment: CDR1 SNHLY and CDR2 FYNNEI. The CDR3 is 12 amino acids. V lost 5 bases, J lost 1 base, and 5 bases lay in between. The CDR3 sequence is CASSNSQETQYF. The DNA for the CDR3 is TGTGCCAGCAGTAACAGCCAAGAGACCCAGTACTTC.

This sequence joins TRBV29-1 and TRBJ2-7, with 7 nucleotides matching TRBD1. This CDR3 contains 14 residues. The trim removed 4 bases at V and 2 bases at J, leaving 8 bases unmatched. Germline values: CDR1 SQVTM, CDR2 ANQGSEA. The CDR3 DNA reads as TGCAGCGTTGCATCCGGGACAGATACCTACGAGCAGTACTTC. As protein: CSVASGTDTYEQYF.

The chain combines TRBV15 with TRBJ1-4; tentative D call: TRBD1 (5 bases). CDR3 length equals 14 residues. CDR1 is LNHNV, CDR2 YYDKDF, per germline (reference sequence). Deletions cut 0 bases from V and 3 bases from J, with 5 bases between. The CDR3 sequence is CATSRDRANEKLFF. The CDR3 nucleotides read TGTGCCACCAGCAGAGACAGGGCTAATGAAAAACTGTTTTTT.

This clone has a single count. The rearrangement links TRBV6-5 to TRBJ1-1, with D unresolved. The CDR3 is 13 amino acids. CDR1 and CDR2 (germline): MNHEY, SVGAGI. Trimming took 2 bases from V and 11 from J, leaving 15 bases between them. The CDR3 region is CASSYSGDHGAFF. The CDR3 coding sequence is TGTGCCAGCAGTTACAGTGGCGACCACGGGGCTTTCTTT.

The V call is TRBV5-1, the J call TRBJ2-3; tentative D call: TRBD2 (6 bases). The length of the CDR3 is 16 residues. The germline gives CDR1 SGHRS, CDR2 YFSETQ. Trimming took 4 bases from V and 0 from J, leaving 15 bases between them. Here the CDR3 reads CASSLGTYRSTDTQYF. The CDR3 bases are TGCGCCAGCAGCCTCGGGACTTACCGTAGCACAGATACGCAGTATTTT.

The CDR3 DNA sequence: TGTGCCAGCTCACCAGACAGATCAGATACGCAGTATTTT. Translating it yields CASSPDRSDTQYF. V gene TRBV18 combines with J gene TRBJ2-3; possibly TRBD1 for D (5 bases). Deletions cut 2 bases from V and 4 bases from J, with 7 bases between. The CDR3 is 13 amino acids. Per the germline V gene, CDR1 is KGHSH and CDR2 is LQKENI.

The chain employs TRBV7-2 and TRBJ2-4; D unclear. CDR1 is SGHTA, CDR2 FQGNSA, per germline. With 2 bases removed from V and 9 bases from J, the gap between germline ends came to 17 bases. The CDR3 is 15 amino acids. CDR3 sequence reads: CASSLKVSPSVIQYF. The DNA of the CDR3 is TGTGCCAGCAGCTTAAAGGTTAGCCCGAGCGTCATTCAGTACTTC.

V gene TRBV19 combines with J gene TRBJ2-7, with 8 bases matching TRBD2. Germline lookup yields CDR1 LNHDA and CDR2 SQIVND (reference sequence). The CDR3 spans 14 residues. V lost 6 bases, J lost 5 bases, and 9 bases stayed unmatched. The CDR3 loop is CASSPGLGPDEQYF. CDR3 DNA sequence: TGTGCCAGTAGCCCGGGACTAGGTCCCGACGAGCAGTACTTC.

The chain is built from TRBV3-1 (or the pseudogene TRBV3-2) and TRBJ2-1; 12 positions match TRBD2. The CDR3 is 14 residues long. The germline V gene encodes CDR1 LGHDT and CDR2 YNNKEL (reference sequence). V lost 0 bases to trimming and J lost 15 bases; unmatched junction nucleotides: 6. In DNA, the CDR3 is TGTGCCAGCAGCCAAGACCTCCTAGCGGGGGGGGCGTTCTTC. This sequence encodes CASSQDLLAGGAFF.

CDR3 sequence: CASTLNGGPLDAQYF. The CDR3 bases are TGTGCCAGCACCCTTAACGGGGGTCCCTTGGATGCGCAGTATTTT. This chain connects TRBV6-4 to TRBJ2-3; the D gene is possibly TRBD2 (6 bases). Germline-derived CDR1 and CDR2 are MRHNA and SNTAGT. This CDR3 is built from 15 residues. Trimming pared 7 bases from V and 10 bases from J, leaving 24 bases between.

This rearrangement joins TRBV18 to TRBJ1-2, with D possibly TRBD1 on 6 matching bases. Trimming shortened V by 3 bases and J by 6 bases, and 11 bases separated the two germline ends. CDR1 is KGHSH, CDR2 LQKENI, per germline. CDR3 length: 13 amino acids. CDR3 nucleotides: TGTGCCAGCTCACCCCAACAGGGTGATGGCTACACCTTC. As protein: CASSPQQGDGYTF.